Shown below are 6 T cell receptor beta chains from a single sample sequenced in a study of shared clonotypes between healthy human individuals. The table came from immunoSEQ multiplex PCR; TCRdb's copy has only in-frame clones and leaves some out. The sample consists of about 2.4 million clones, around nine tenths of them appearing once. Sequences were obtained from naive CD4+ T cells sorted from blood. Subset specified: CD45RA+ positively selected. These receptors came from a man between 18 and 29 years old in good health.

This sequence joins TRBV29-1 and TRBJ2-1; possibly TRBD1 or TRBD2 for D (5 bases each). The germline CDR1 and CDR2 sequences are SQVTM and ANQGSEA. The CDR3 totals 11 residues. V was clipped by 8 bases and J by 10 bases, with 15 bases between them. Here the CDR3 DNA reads TGCAGCTCCCGGGACCTCGTGGAGCAGTTCTTC. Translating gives CSSRDLVEQFF.

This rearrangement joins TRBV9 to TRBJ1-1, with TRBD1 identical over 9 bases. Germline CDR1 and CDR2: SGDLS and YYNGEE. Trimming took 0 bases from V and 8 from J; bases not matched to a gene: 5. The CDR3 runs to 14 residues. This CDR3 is CASSVDPGQGEAFF. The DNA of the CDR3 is TGTGCCAGCAGCGTAGATCCGGGACAGGGAGAAGCTTTCTTT.

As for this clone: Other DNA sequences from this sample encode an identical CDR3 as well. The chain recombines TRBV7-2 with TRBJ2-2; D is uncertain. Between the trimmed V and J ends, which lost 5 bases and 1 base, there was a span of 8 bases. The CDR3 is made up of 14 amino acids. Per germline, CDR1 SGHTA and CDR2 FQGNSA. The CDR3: CASSLVWNTGELFF. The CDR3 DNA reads TGTGCCAGCAGCCTAGTCTGGAACACCGGGGAGCTGTTTTTT. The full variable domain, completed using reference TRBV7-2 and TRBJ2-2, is GAGVSQSPSNKVTEKGKDVELRCDPISGHTALYWYRQSLGQGLEFLIYFQGNSAPDKSGLPSDRFSAERTGGSVSTLTIQRTQQEDSAVYLCASSLVWNTGELFFGEGSRLTVL.

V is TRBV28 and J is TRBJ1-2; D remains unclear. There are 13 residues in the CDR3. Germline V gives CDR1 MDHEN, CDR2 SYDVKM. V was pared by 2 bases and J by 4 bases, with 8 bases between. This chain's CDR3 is CASSLKEVYGYTF. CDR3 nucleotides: TGTGCCAGCAGTTTAAAGGAGGTCTATGGCTACACCTTC.

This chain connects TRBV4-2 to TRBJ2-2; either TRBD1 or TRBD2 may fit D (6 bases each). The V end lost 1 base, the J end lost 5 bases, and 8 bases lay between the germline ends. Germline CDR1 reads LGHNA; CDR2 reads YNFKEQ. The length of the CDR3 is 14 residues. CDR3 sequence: CASSQAGATGELFF. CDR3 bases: TGTGCCAGCAGCCAAGCGGGGGCAACCGGGGAGCTGTTTTTT.

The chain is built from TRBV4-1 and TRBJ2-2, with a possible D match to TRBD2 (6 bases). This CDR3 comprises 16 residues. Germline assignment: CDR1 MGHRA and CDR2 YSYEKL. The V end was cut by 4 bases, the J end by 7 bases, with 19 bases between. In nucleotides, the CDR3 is TGCGCCAGCAGCCCCGGGACTTGGCTAGAGAGCGGGGAGCTGTTTTTT. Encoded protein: CASSPGTWLESGELFF.